One and the same sample provided the 4 T cell receptor beta chains below, sequenced in a study of CD8+CD57+ T cells in acquired aplastic anemia. The template used for profiling TCR beta VDJ and CDR3 was genomic DNA. TCRdb ran MiXCR on the reads and lists one entry per CDR3 protein. The data contain some 170,000 distinct CDR3 sequences, roughly 45% of them singletons. Sequences were obtained from sorted CD4+, CD8+, or CD8+CD57+ T cells (not recorded which) from PBMCs. These receptors were taken from a human donor in good health.

This chain connects TRBV19 to TRBJ2-2, with TRBD1 as a possible D gene (5 bases). Trimming cost V 5 bases and J 4 bases, with 8 bases left between them. There are 13 residues in the CDR3. Germline V gene data show CDR1 as LNHDA and CDR2 as SQIVND (reference sequence). CDR3 DNA sequence: TGTGCCAGTAGTCCCCAGGGCACCGGGGAGCTGTTTTTT. This gives the protein CASSPQGTGELFF.

The V gene is TRBV2, the J gene TRBJ2-1, with 9 bases aligning to TRBD2. Germline CDR1 is SNHLY and CDR2 is FYNNEI. CDR3 length: 16 residues. The J segment lost 10 bases and the V segment lost 0 bases, leaving 10 bases of the junction unmatched. For the CDR3, the DNA is TGTGCCAGCAGTGAAGCGGGGTTTAGCGGGAGAGGGGAGCAGTTCTTC. It translates to CASSEAGFSGRGEQFF.

The rearrangement joins TRBV10-2 to TRBJ1-1, with D possibly being TRBD1 (5 bases). The CDR3 loop spans 14 amino acids. Per germline, CDR1 WSHSY and CDR2 SAAADI. Trimming took off 3 bases at V and 6 bases at J, with 14 bases between the two ends. The CDR3 spells CASSDQGGFAEAFF. As DNA, the CDR3 is TGCGCCAGCAGTGACCAGGGTGGTTTCGCTGAAGCTTTCTTT.

The count of this clonotype is one. This chain uses TRBV10-2 with TRBJ2-5; 10 bases agree with TRBD2. Germline V gives CDR1 WSHSY, CDR2 SAAADI. This CDR3 is built from 16 residues. After removal of 10 bases from V and 3 bases from J, the junction contained 14 bases not matched to a gene. The CDR3 nucleotides are TGCGCCACTATGATCAAGGGGCTAGCGGGAGAAGAGACCCAGTACTTC. Protein sequence: CATMIKGLAGEETQYF.